This TCR beta chain came from a study of blood T cell repertoires in COVID-19. The CDR3 is made up of 13 amino acids. Between the trimmed V and J ends, which lost 2 bases and 7 bases, there was a span of 10 bases. Sequenced by immunoSEQ multiplex PCR; TCRdb stores in-frame clones only, minus some. The sample carries 180,000 or so clones, over 75% recorded once. Specimen: peripheral blood. This clonotype originated in a man aged 40-49 years with active or convalescent COVID-19. The V call is TRBV23-1, the J call TRBJ2-3; D uncertain. TRBV23-1 is classed as an ORF, of uncertain function. The CDR3 loop is CASSQQASNTQYF. The CDR3 DNA is TGCGCCAGCAGTCAACAAGCAAGCAATACGCAGTATTTT.